The rows below give T cell receptor beta chains drawn from one sample of a study of naive and memory T cell subsets. TCRdb reprocessed the UMI-ligation and nested PCR reads with MiXCR, giving one entry per CDR3 protein. The data contain 150,000 or so distinct CDR3 sequences, approximately 24% of them singletons. Sequencing was performed on naive CD4+ T cells from blood. The receptors were gathered from a human donor in good health. Each CDR3 is given with its conserved first and last residue.

TRBV10-3	CAISRTGGEQYF
TRBV29-1	CSVGPRPYNYGYTF
TRBV6-2/TRBV6-3	CASSYHNSGANVLTF
TRBV12-3/TRBV12-4	CASSPRTSGRPEQYF
TRBV20-1	CSAPRTGGSNTEAFF
TRBV18	CASSPIRGRSYNEQFF
TRBV20-1	CSAPWPHSGSMNEQFF
TRBV24-1	CATQFGEEQFF
TRBV4-3	CASSPTGRFSYEQYF
TRBV27	CASSRDPGGANVLTF
TRBV29-1	CSVGGKTITNEQFF
TRBV11-2	CASSTGTPEQYF
TRBV28	CASSFFRTSVYNEQFF
TRBV6-5	CASRGTSGWLRQFF
TRBV5-1	CASSLETVSYEQYF
TRBV20-1	CSAELRTSSYEQYF
TRBV6-2/TRBV6-3	CASVGLAGNNEQFF
TRBV20-1	CSARDYGLADLRQYF
TRBV5-1	CASIQTGQTGELFF
TRBV19	CATQRTSGRIILTNTGELFF
TRBV28	CASSLTSGRAEEQFF
TRBV28	CASIGWTGGLGEQFF
TRBV7-8	CASSRSQDYEQYF
TRBV7-2	CASSLGGFQPQHF
TRBV3-1	CASSQEWAPEQFF
TRBV20-1	CSARLAGVGEQFF
TRBV15	CATSSGAVYEQYF
TRBV12-5	CASGPGQGHSNTEAFF
TRBV29-1	CSVGTRHEQYF
TRBV20-1	CSAKWSSGIPNTGELFF
TRBV6-5	CASKTGSNSYEQYF
TRBV2	CASRAGTSGRRINEQFF
TRBV20-1	CSARPPPTYNEQFF